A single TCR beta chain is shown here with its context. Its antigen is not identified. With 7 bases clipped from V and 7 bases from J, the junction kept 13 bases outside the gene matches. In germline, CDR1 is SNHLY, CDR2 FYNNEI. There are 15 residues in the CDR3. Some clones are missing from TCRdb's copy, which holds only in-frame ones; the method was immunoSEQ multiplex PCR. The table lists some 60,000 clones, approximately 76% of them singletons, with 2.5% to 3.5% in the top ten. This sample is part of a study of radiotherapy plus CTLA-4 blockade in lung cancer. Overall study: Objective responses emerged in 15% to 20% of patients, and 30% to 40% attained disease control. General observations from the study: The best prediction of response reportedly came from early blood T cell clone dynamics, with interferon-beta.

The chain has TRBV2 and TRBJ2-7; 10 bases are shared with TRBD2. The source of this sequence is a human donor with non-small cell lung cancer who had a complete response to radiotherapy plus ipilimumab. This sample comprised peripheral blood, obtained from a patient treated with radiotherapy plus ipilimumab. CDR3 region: CASKGLAGALGEQYF. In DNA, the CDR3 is TGTGCCAGCAAGGGGCTAGCGGGGGCGCTAGGGGAGCAGTACTTC.